The 17 T cell receptor beta chains below all came from one sample that was sequenced in a study of T-cell reconstitution after alpha-beta-depleted transplantation in children. Using unique molecular identifiers, the investigators prepared the TCRbeta library. TCRdb independently ran MiXCR on the PCR reads; one entry per CDR3 protein. The sample lists about 870,000 distinct CDR3 sequences, around 15% occurring once. The sequencing used PBMCs, mostly from graft donor cells, collected 360 days after TCRalphabeta/CD19-depleted stem cell transplant. These receptors all come from a male patient between 10 and 17 years old who had a stem cell transplant for acute lymphoblastic leukemia, so the T cells may come from the graft donor.

This clonotype was seen at least ten times. This chain connects TRBV9 to TRBJ2-7; 8 bases line up with TRBD2. Germline V gives CDR1 SGDLS, CDR2 YYNGEE. This CDR3 has 15 residues. The V segment lost 1 base and the J segment 0 bases; nucleotides outside the gene matches: 3. CDR3 amino acids: CASSVYGGDSYEQYF. CDR3 coding DNA: TGTGCCAGCAGCGTATACGGGGGGGACTCCTACGAGCAGTACTTC.

There are a few counts of this clonotype. The gene calls are TRBV12-3 or TRBV12-4 and TRBJ2-7; 10 nucleotides align to TRBD1. Germline trimming cut 7 bases from V and 9 bases from J; bases unmatched to any gene: 6. The CDR3 loop spans 12 amino acids. The CDR3 bases are TGTGCCAGCAAGACAGGGGGCCTGGGGCAGTACTTC. Translated, it gives CASKTGGLGQYF.

There are a few counts of this clonotype. The chain couples TRBV7-9 to TRBJ1-2; 7 bases align to TRBD1. Germline CDR1 and CDR2: SEHNR and FQNEAQ (reference sequence). Germline trimming cut 4 bases from V and 9 bases from J; bases unmatched to any gene: 5. This CDR3 has 12 amino acids. The CDR3 nucleotides read TGTGCCAGCAGCTCGTACAGGGGTCGCTACACCTTC. It is translated as CASSSYRGRYTF.

The chain employs TRBV7-6 and TRBJ2-1; 10 nucleotides align to TRBD2. The CDR3 is 16 amino acids. After removal of 4 bases from V and 3 bases from J, the junction contained 6 bases not matched to a gene. Germline-derived CDR1 and CDR2 are SGHVS and FNYEAQ. CDR3 nucleotides: TGTGCCAGCAGCTATCTAGCGGGAGAAGTCTACAATGAGCAGTTCTTC. Protein sequence: CASSYLAGEVYNEQFF.

This clonotype has just a few counts. V usage is TRBV14 and J usage is TRBJ2-1, with D possibly TRBD2 on 5 matching bases. The length of the CDR3 is 15 residues. Trimming took 0 bases from V and 4 from J, leaving 10 bases between them. Germline loops: CDR1 SGHDN, CDR2 FVKESK. CDR3 sequence reads: CASSQEGAGYNEQFF. The CDR3, as DNA: TGTGCCAGCAGCCAAGAGGGCGCGGGTTACAATGAGCAGTTCTTC.

This clonotype has only a few counts. The gene calls are TRBV12-3 or TRBV12-4 and TRBJ2-1, with 7 bases identical to TRBD2. The CDR3 has 15 amino acids. The V gene end was trimmed by 6 bases and the J gene end by 2 bases; junction bases not matched to a gene: 7. The CDR3, as DNA: TGTGCCAGCAGGCACAGAGGGACTACCTACAATGAGCAGTTCTTC. It is translated as CASRHRGTTYNEQFF.

This clonotype showed up just a few times. This chain links TRBV29-1 with TRBJ2-7; D remains ambiguous. Trimming removed 4 bases at V and 2 bases at J, with 12 bases between. CDR3 length: 13 amino acids. Germline CDR1 reads SQVTM; CDR2 reads ANQGSEA. The DNA for the CDR3 is TGCAGCGTTGCACAGTCTTCCGCCTACGAGCAGTACTTC. Its translation: CSVAQSSAYEQYF.

The V gene is TRBV21-1, the J gene TRBJ2-1; the table calls TRBD2, which could not be checked here. TRBV21-1 is deemed a pseudogene. The CDR3 has 15 amino acids. For the CDR3, the DNA is TGTGCCAGCAGCGCCGGACTAGTGGCCCGATATGAGCAGTTCTTC. The encoded protein is CASSAGLVARYEQFF.

In this sample, this clonotype turned up a few times. The J gene is TRBJ2-2, the V gene TRBV6-1; unclear D gene. The CDR3 length is 13 residues. Per the germline V gene, CDR1 is MNHNS and CDR2 is SASEGT. V gave up 5 bases and J gave up 5 bases, with 9 bases separating them. This CDR3 is CASSPQLTGELFF. In DNA, the CDR3 is TGTGCCAGCAGTCCACAGCTAACCGGGGAGCTGTTTTTT.

This clonotype was picked up one time. V gene TRBV20-1 combines with J gene TRBJ1-1; no clear D. CDR3 length equals 14 residues. CDR1 and CDR2 from the germline V gene are DFQATT and SNEGSKA (reference sequence). The CDR3 DNA follows: TGCAGCAATGTTGGCTTCACAATGAACACTGAAGCTTTCTTT. Amino acids: CSNVGFTMNTEAFF.

This clonotype was counted many times. This rearrangement joins TRBV20-1 to TRBJ2-1, with 9 bases matching TRBD2. Germline CDR1 reads DFQATT; CDR2 reads SNEGSKA (reference sequence). After removal of 0 bases from V and 4 bases from J, the junction contained 10 bases not matched to a gene. The CDR3 contains 17 residues. The CDR3, as DNA: TGCAGTGCTAGAGACGGGTGGCGGGAGGGCCCTTACAATGAGCAGTTCTTC. It translates to CSARDGWREGPYNEQFF.

The sample holds many counts of this clonotype. The chain has TRBV20-1 and TRBJ2-7, with no clear D. Germline V gene lookup returns CDR1 DFQATT and CDR2 SNEGSKA (reference sequence). This CDR3 is built from 14 residues. Trimming left V 0 bases short and J 1 base short, with 10 bases between. The CDR3 loop reads CSARDPGYSYEQYF. In DNA, the CDR3 is TGCAGTGCTAGAGATCCGGGCTATTCCTACGAGCAGTACTTC.

The table lists this clonotype with a few counts. This chain links TRBV24-1 with TRBJ2-2; weak D call: TRBD1 (6 bases). V was trimmed by 2 bases and J by 0 bases, leaving 15 bases between them. The length of the CDR3 is 18 residues. Germline values: CDR1 KGHDR, CDR2 SFDVKD. DNA for the CDR3: TGTGCCACCAGTGATTCCCCCAGCTGGGGGCCGAACACCGGGGAGCTGTTTTTT. As protein: CATSDSPSWGPNTGELFF.

CDR3 nucleotides: TGCGCCAGCAGCCAGACGGCCCAAGAGACCCAGTACTTC. Its protein is CASSQTAQETQYF. The V and J genes are TRBV5-1 and TRBJ2-5; D not resolved. The V end was cut by 4 bases, the J end by 1 base, with 8 bases between. The length of the CDR3 is 13 residues. Germline V gene lookup returns CDR1 SGHRS and CDR2 YFSETQ. Together with reference TRBV5-1 and TRBJ2-5, the CDR3 gives the full variable domain: KAGVTQTPRYLIKTRGQQVTLSCSPISGHRSVSWYQQTPGQGLQFLFEYFSETQRNKGNFPGRFSGRQFSNSRSEMNVSTLELGDSALYLCASSQTAQETQYFGPGTRLLVL.

The J gene is TRBJ2-7, the V gene TRBV20-1; D unresolved. V shed 5 bases and J shed 4 bases, with 18 bases lying between them. From germline, CDR1 is DFQATT and CDR2 SNEGSKA (reference sequence). The CDR3 consists of 14 residues. The chain's CDR3 is CSAPTYVPPYEQYF. Written as DNA, the CDR3 is TGCAGTGCTCCCACCTACGTTCCCCCGTACGAGCAGTACTTC.

The chain's CDR3 is CASSARGHNQPQHF. The DNA of the CDR3 is TGTGCCAGTAGTGCAAGGGGTCACAATCAGCCCCAGCATTTT. V and J are TRBV19 and TRBJ1-5; maybe TRBD1 (5 bases). Per germline, CDR1 LNHDA and CDR2 SQIVND (reference sequence). Trimming shortened V by 5 bases and J by 3 bases, and 11 bases separated the two germline ends. The CDR3 is made up of 14 amino acids.

The CDR3 DNA follows: TGCGCCAGCAGCCCAGGGGGCAACGTTTACAATGAGCAGTTCTTC. Its protein product is CASSPGGNVYNEQFF. V and J are TRBV5-1 and TRBJ2-1, with 8 positions matching TRBD1. Trimming removed 4 bases from V and 4 bases from J; junction bases left unmatched: 7. Germline V CDR1 and CDR2: SGHRS, YFSETQ. CDR3 length equals 15 residues.